This paragraph reports one TCR beta chain. CDR1 and CDR2 (germline): MGHDK, SYGVNS. CDR3 size: 16 residues. Losses at the gene ends were 4 bases for V and 8 bases for J; bases not matched to a gene: 14. This specimen belongs to a study of cytomegalovirus exposure and HLA in healthy donors. The PCR contained 60 Vbeta and 13 Jbeta primers. Generated by immunoSEQ multiplex PCR, the TCRdb table keeps only in-frame clones and is missing some. This sample has some 95,000 clones, with approximately 70% found just once. The source material was PBMCs. The chain uses TRBV25-1 and TRBJ1-1; 9 bases align to TRBD1. The sequence was obtained from a man aged 25-45 years in good health and CMV-seronegative. CDR3 nucleotide sequence: TGTGCCAGCAGTGGACTACCGGGACAGGGAGGTTGGGAAGCTTTCTTT. This encodes CASSGLPGQGGWEAFF.